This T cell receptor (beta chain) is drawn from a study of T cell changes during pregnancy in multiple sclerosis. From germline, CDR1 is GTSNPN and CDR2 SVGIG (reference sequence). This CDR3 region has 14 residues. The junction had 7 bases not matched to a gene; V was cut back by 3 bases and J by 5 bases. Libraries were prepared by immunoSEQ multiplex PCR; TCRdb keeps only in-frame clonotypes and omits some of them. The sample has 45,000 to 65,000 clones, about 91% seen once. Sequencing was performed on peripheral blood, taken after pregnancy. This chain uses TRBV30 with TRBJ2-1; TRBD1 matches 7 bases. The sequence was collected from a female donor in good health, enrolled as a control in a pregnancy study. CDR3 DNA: TGTGCCTGGAGCGAGACAGGGATCGACAATGAGCAGTTCTTC. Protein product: CAWSETGIDNEQFF.